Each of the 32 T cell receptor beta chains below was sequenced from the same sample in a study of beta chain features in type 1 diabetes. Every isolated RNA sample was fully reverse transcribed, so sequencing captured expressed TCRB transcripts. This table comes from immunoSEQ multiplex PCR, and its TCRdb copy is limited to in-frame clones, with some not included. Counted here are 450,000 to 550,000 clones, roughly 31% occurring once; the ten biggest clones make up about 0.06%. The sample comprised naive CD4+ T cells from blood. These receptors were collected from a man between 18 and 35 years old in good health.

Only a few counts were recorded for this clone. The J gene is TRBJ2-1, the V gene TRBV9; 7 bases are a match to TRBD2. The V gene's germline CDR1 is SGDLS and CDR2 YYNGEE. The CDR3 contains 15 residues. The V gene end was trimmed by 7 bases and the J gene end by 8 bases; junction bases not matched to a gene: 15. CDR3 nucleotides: TGTGCCAGCTCAAGGAAGGCTAGCGGTCGGGATGAGCAGTTCTTC. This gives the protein CASSRKASGRDEQFF.

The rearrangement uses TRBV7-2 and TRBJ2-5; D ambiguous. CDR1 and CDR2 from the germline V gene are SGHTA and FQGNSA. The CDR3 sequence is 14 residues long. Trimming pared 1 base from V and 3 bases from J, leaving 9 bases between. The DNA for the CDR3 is TGTGCCAGCAGCTTAGGTTCCTCAAAAGAGACCCAGTACTTC. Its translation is CASSLGSSKETQYF.

The CDR3: CASTGAGPLAKNIQYF. CDR3 DNA: TGTGCCAGCACCGGGGCTGGACCTCTAGCCAAAAACATTCAGTACTTC. The chain recombines TRBV5-6 with TRBJ2-4; D may correspond to TRBD1 or TRBD2 (5 bases each). The V end was cut by 6 bases, the J end by 0 bases, with 16 bases between. Per the germline V gene, CDR1 is SGHDT and CDR2 is YYEEEE. The CDR3 extends over 16 amino acids. The full variable domain, in which reference TRBV5-6 and TRBJ2-4 provide the parts outside the CDR3, is DAGVTQSPTHLIKTRGQQVTLRCSPKSGHDTVSWYQQALGQGPQFIFQYYEEEERQRGNFPDRFSGHQFPNYSSELNVNALLLGDSALYLCASTGAGPLAKNIQYFGAGTRLSVL.

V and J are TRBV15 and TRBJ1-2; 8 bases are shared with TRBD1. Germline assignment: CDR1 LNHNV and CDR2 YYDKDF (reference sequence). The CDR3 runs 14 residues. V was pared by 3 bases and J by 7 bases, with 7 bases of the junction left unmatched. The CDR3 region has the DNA TGTGCCACCAGCAGGGAGGACAGGGTGTTTGGCTACACCTTC. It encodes CATSREDRVFGYTF.

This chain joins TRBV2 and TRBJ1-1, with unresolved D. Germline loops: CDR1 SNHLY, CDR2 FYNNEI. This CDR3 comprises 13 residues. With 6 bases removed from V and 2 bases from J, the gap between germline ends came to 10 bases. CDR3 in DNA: TGTGCCAGCAGGGCAGACTATAACACTGAAGCTTTCTTT. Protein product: CASRADYNTEAFF.

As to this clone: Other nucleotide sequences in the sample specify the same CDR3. The CDR3 reads CASSFRDSTDTQYF. The DNA of the CDR3 is TGCGCCAGCAGCTTCAGGGATAGCACAGATACGCAGTATTTT. The chain couples TRBV5-1 to TRBJ2-3, with D possibly being TRBD1 (5 bases). This CDR3 spans 14 amino acids. Germline CDR1 is SGHRS and CDR2 is YFSETQ. V lost 2 bases and J 0 bases, leaving 7 bases between the germline ends.

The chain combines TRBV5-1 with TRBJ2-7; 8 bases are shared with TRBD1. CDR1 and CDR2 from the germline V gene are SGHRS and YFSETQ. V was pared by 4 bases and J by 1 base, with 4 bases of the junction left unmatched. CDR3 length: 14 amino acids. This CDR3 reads CASSLDRESYEQYF. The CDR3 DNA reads TGCGCCAGCAGCCTGGACAGGGAATCCTACGAGCAGTACTTC.

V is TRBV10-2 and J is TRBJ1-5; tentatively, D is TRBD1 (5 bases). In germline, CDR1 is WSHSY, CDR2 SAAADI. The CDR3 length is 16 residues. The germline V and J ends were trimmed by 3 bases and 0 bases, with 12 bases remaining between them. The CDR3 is CASSDSRGFSNQPQHF. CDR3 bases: TGCGCCAGCAGTGATAGCCGGGGGTTTAGCAATCAGCCCCAGCATTTT.

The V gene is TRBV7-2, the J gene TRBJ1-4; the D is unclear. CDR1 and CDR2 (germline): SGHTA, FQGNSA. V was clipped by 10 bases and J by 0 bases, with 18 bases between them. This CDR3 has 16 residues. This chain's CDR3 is CATKTEWGATNEKLFF. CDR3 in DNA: TGTGCCACCAAAACGGAGTGGGGTGCAACTAATGAAAAACTGTTTTTT.

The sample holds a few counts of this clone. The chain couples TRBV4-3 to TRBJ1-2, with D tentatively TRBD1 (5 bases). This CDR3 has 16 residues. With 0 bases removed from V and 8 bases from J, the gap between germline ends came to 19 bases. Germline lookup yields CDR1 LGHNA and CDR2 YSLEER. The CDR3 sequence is CASSQDLQGPLRGYTF. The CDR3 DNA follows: TGCGCCAGCAGCCAAGATCTTCAGGGCCCTTTACGGGGCTACACCTTC.

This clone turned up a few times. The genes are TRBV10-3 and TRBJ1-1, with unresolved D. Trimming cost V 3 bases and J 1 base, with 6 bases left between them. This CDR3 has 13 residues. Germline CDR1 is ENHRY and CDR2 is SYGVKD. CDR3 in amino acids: CAISEKWNTEAFF. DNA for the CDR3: TGTGCCATCAGTGAAAAGTGGAACACTGAAGCTTTCTTT.

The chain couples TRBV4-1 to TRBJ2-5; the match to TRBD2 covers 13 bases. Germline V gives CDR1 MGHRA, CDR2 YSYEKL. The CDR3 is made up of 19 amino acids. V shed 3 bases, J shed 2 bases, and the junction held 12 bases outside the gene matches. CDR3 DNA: TGCGCCAGCAGCCAGAGCTACCGGGGGACTAGCGGGAAACAAGAGACCCAGTACTTC. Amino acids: CASSQSYRGTSGKQETQYF.

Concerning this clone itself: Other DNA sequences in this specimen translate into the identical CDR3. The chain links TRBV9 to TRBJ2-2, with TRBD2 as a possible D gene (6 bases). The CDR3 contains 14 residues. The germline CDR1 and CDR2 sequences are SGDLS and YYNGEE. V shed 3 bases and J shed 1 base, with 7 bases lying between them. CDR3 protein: CASSARGNTGELFF. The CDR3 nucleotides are TGTGCCAGCAGCGCGCGGGGGAACACCGGGGAGCTGTTTTTT.

Here the CDR3 reads CASSLAFGTSVDNEQFF. The CDR3, as DNA: TGCGCCAGCAGCTTGGCTTTTGGGACTAGCGTGGACAATGAGCAGTTCTTC. This chain joins TRBV5-1 and TRBJ2-1; 10 nucleotides align to TRBD2. V lost 0 bases and J lost 5; bases outside the gene matches: 8. Germline V gene data show CDR1 as SGHRS and CDR2 as YFSETQ. The CDR3 is 17 residues long.

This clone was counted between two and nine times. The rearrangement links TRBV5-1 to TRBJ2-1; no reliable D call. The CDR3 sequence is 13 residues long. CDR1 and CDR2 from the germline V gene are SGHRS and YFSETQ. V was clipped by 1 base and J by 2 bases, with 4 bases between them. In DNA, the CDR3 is TGCGCCAGCAGCTTGCGGACCTACAATGAGCAGTTCTTC. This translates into CASSLRTYNEQFF.

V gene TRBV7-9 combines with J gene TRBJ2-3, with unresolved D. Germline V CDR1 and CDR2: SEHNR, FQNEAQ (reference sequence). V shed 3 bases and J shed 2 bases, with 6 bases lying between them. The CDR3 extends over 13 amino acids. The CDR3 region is CASSLGYTDTQYF. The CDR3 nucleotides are TGTGCCAGCAGCTTGGGTTACACAGATACGCAGTATTTT.

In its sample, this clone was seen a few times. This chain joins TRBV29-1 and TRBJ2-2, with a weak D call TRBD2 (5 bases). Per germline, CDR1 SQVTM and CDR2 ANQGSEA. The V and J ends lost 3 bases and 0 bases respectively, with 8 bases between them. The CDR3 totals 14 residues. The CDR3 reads CSVDQRPNTGELFF. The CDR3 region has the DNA TGCAGCGTTGACCAGCGGCCGAACACCGGGGAGCTGTTTTTT.

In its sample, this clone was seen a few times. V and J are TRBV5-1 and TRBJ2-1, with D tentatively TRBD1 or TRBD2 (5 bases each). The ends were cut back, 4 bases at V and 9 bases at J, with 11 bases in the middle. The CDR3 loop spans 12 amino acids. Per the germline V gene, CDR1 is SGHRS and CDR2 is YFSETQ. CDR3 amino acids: CASSEGLSEQFF. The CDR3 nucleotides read TGCGCCAGCAGCGAGGGGTTGAGTGAGCAGTTCTTC.

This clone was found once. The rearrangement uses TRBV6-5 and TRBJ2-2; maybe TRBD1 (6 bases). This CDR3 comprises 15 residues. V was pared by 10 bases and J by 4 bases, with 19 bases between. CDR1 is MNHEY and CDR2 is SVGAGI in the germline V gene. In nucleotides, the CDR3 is TGTGCCACCCAACGGGCAGGGGTTGGCACCGGGGAGCTGTTTTTT. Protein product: CATQRAGVGTGELFF.

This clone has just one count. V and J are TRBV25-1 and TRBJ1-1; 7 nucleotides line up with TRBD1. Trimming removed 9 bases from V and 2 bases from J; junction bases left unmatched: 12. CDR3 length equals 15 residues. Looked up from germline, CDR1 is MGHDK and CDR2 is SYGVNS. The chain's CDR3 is CASRDSLTTNTEAFF. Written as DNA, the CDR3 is TGTGCCAGTCGGGACAGCCTAACTACCAACACTGAAGCTTTCTTT.

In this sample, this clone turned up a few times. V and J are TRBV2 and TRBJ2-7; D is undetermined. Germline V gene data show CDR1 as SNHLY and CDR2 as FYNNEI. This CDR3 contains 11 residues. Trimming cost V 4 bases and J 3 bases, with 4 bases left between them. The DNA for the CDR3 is TGTGCCAGCAGTGTCTTCTACGAGCAGTACTTC. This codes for CASSVFYEQYF.

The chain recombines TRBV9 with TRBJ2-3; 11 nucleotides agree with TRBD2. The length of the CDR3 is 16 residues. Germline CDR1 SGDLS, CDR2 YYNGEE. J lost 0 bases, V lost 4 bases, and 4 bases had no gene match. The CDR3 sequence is CASSPRLAGSTDTQYF. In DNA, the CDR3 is TGTGCCAGCAGCCCAAGACTAGCGGGGAGCACAGATACGCAGTATTTT.

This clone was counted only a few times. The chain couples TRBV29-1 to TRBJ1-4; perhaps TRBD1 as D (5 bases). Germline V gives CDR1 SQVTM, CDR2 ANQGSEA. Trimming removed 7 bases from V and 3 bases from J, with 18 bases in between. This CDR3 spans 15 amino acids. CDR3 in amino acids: CSAAFPGGSNEKLFF. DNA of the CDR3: TGCAGCGCTGCTTTTCCTGGGGGATCTAATGAAAAACTGTTTTTT.

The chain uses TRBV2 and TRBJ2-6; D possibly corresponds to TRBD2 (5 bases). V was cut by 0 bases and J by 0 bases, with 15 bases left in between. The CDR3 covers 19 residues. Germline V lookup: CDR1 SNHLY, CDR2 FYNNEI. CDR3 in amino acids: CASSEARARSDSGANVLTF. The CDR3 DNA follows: TGTGCCAGCAGTGAAGCGAGGGCTCGATCCGACTCTGGGGCCAACGTCCTGACTTTC.

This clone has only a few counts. The chain's CDR3 is CASKGPSNTGELFF. DNA of the CDR3: TGTGCCAGTAAGGGGCCTTCAAACACCGGGGAGCTGTTTTTT. J is TRBJ2-2 and V is TRBV19, with D possibly being TRBD1 (5 bases). The germline gives CDR1 LNHDA, CDR2 SQIVND (reference sequence). V lost 7 bases, J lost 2 bases, and 11 bases lay in between. CDR3 size: 14 residues.

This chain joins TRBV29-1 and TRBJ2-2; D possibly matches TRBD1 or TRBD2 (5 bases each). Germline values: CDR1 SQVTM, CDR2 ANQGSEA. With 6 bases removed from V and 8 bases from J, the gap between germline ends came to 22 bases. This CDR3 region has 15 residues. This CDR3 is CSVDDRGSAAGELFF. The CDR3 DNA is TGCAGCGTCGACGATCGGGGCTCCGCCGCGGGGGAGCTGTTTTTT.

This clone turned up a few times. The CDR3 DNA reads TGTGCCAGCAGCCCCCCACGAGCGGGAGGAACGTACGAGCAGTACTTC. This encodes CASSPPRAGGTYEQYF. V gene TRBV7-9 combines with J gene TRBJ2-7; 9 bases are shared with TRBD2. CDR1 and CDR2 (germline): SEHNR, FQNEAQ (reference sequence). V shed 5 bases, J shed 4 bases, and the junction held 12 bases outside the gene matches. The CDR3 covers 16 residues.

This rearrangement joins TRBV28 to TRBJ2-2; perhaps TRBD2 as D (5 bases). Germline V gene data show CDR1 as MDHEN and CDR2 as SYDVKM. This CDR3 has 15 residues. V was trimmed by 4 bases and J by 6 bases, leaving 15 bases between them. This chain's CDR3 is CASSSTWRGPGELFF. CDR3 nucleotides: TGTGCCAGCAGTTCCACTTGGCGAGGGCCCGGGGAGCTGTTTTTT. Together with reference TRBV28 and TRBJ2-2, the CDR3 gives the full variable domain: DVKVTQSSRYLVKRTGEKVFLECVQDMDHENMFWYRQDPGLGLRLIYFSYDVKMKEKGDIPEGYSVSREKKERFSLILESASTNQTSMYLCASSSTWRGPGELFFGEGSRLTVL.

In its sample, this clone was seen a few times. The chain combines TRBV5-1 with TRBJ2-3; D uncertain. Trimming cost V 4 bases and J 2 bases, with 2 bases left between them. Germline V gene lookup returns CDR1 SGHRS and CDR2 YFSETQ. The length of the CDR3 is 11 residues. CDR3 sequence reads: CASSITDTQYF. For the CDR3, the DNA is TGCGCCAGCAGCATCACAGATACGCAGTATTTT.

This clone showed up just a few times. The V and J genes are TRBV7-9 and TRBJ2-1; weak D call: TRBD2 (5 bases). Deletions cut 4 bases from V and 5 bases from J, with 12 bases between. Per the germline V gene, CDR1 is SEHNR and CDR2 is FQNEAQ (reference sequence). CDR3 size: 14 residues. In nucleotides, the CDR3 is TGTGCCAGCAGCTCCCTCGGGCGGGACAATGAGCAGTTCTTC. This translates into CASSSLGRDNEQFF. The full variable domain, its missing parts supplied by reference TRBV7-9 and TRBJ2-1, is DTGVSQNPRHKITKRGQNVTFRCDPISEHNRLYWYRQTLGQGPEFLTYFQNEAQLEKSRLLSDRFSAERPKGSFSTLEIQRTEQGDSAMYLCASSSLGRDNEQFFGPGTRLTVL.

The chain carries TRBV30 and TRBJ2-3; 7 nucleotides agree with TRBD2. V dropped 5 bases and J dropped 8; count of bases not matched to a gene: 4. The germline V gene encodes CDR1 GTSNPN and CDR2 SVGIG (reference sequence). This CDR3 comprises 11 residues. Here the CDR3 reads CAWVGGVTQYF. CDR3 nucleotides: TGTGCCTGGGTGGGGGGGGTTACGCAGTATTTT.

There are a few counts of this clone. In DNA, the CDR3 is TGCGCCAGCAGCCAAGAGGGCGGGCTCCCCTACGAGCAGTACTTC. Protein: CASSQEGGLPYEQYF. The chain carries TRBV4-1 and TRBJ2-7; the D gene is possibly TRBD2 (5 bases). CDR3 size: 15 residues. Trimming pared 0 bases from V and 2 bases from J, leaving 11 bases between. The V gene's germline CDR1 is MGHRA and CDR2 YSYEKL.